The rows below give T cell receptor beta chains drawn from one sample of a study of T cells in Graves' hyperthyroidism and ophthalmopathy. One entry per CDR3 protein, called by TCRdb with MiXCR from the multiplex PCR reads. The sample contains approximately 600,000 distinct CDR3 sequences, 11% to 15% of which appear only once. Sequencing was performed on blood. The source of these receptors is a woman aged 25-40 years with Graves' hyperthyroidism that later progressed to Graves' ophthalmopathy. Both conserved end residues are part of each CDR3. The D gene is left open where the match is weak. Only part of the rows carry a size: once, few, many, or a class if the clone is expanded.

J	D	length	size	V	DNA	CDR3
TRBJ2-2	TRBD1	16	few	TRBV13	TGTGCCAGCAGATCCGGGACAGGGGGTAACACCGGGGAGCTGTTTTTT	CASRSGTGGNTGELFF
TRBJ2-4	TRBD2	18	few	TRBV5-1	TGCGCCAGCAGCCCCGGGACTAGCGGGGCATTAGCCAAAAACATTCAGTACTTC	CASSPGTSGALAKNIQYF
TRBJ2-2	NA	16	many	TRBV27	TGTGCCAGCAGTTTCTGGCGGGACAAGAACACCGGGGAGCTGTTTTTT	CASSFWRDKNTGELFF
TRBJ2-3	NA	14	few	TRBV2	TGTGCCAGCAGGGGTCAGGGGAATACAGATACGCAGTATTTT	CASRGQGNTDTQYF
TRBJ2-7	TRBD1	16	many	TRBV14	TGTGCCAGCAGCCAAGAATCGGGACAGGGAGCCTACGAGCAGTACTTC	CASSQESGQGAYEQYF
TRBJ1-2	TRBD1	14	few	TRBV25-1	TGTGCCAGCAGTGCGACAGGGGGCACCTATGGCTACACCTTC	CASSATGGTYGYTF
TRBJ2-1	TRBD2	13	many	TRBV28	TGTGCCACTTGGGGGGGTTCTGTGGGTGAGCAGTTCTTC	CATWGGSVGEQFF
TRBJ1-6	NA	14	many	TRBV27	TGTGCCAGCAGCCCCACTACCTATAATTCACCCCTCCACTTT	CASSPTTYNSPLHF
TRBJ2-7	TRBD2	15	many	TRBV12-3/TRBV12-4	TGTGCCAGCAGTTTCGAGCGGGAGGCACCCTACGAGCAGTACTTC	CASSFEREAPYEQYF
TRBJ1-4	NA	20	few	TRBV5-6	TGTGCCAGCAGCGGGGGGAGTATGGACTGGGCCGTTGGATTGAATGAAAAACTGTTTTTT	CASSGGSMDWAVGLNEKLFF
TRBJ2-2	NA	12	many	TRBV12-3/TRBV12-4	TGTGCCAGCAGCCTGGACAGCGGGGAGCTGTTTTTT	CASSLDSGELFF
TRBJ1-6	TRBD1	18	many	TRBV7-2	TGTGCCAGCAGCTTAGGCCTACCCGGACAGGCTCATAATTCACCCCTCCACTTT	CASSLGLPGQAHNSPLHF
TRBJ1-3	TRBD1	16	many	TRBV7-2	TGTGCCAGCAGCACATACAGGGGGGAAGTTGGAAACACCATATATTTT	CASSTYRGEVGNTIYF
TRBJ1-2	NA	13	NA	TRBV6-5	TGTGCCAGCAGTTACTCATCAGAGGCTGGCTACACCTTC	CASSYSSEAGYTF
TRBJ2-2	NA	15	few	TRBV30	TGTGCCTGGAGTGTAGGGCAGCTTGACACCGGGGAGCTGTTTTTT	CAWSVGQLDTGELFF
TRBJ2-3	NA	16	many	TRBV9	TGTGCCAGCAGCGTAGTTGTGGAACCTAGCACAGATACGCAGTATTTT	CASSVVVEPSTDTQYF
TRBJ2-1	NA	13	many	TRBV28	TGTGCCAGCGGGGGGACAGCCTACAATGAGCAGTTCTTC	CASGGTAYNEQFF